The 23 T cell receptor beta chains below all came from one sample that was sequenced in a study of patients and donors after allogeneic stem cell transplantation. TCRdb re-called the RT-PCR reads with MiXCR, one entry per CDR3 protein. The sample shows 20,000 or so distinct CDR3 sequences, under 55% of them seen only once. Sequencing was done on a sample of blood, either unsorted or a sorted T cell fraction (not recorded which). Every receptor here comes from a human donor who was either an allogeneic HSCT recipient or a stem cell or donor lymphocyte infusion donor (not recorded which). It is not recorded whose cells these are; they may come from a transplant donor.

This clonotype appeared a few times. The chain recombines TRBV7-3 with TRBJ2-1; TRBD2 aligns across 14 bases. The germline CDR1 and CDR2 sequences are SGHTA and FQGTGA. The trim removed 5 bases at V and 4 bases at J, leaving 10 bases unmatched. The CDR3 has 18 residues. CDR3 nucleotide sequence: TGTGCCAGCAGCACGGGGACTAGCGGGAGAGCTCCTTACAATGAGCAGTTCTTC. This sequence encodes CASSTGTSGRAPYNEQFF.

This rearrangement joins TRBV6-2 or TRBV6-3 to TRBJ1-5; 10 nucleotides line up with TRBD1. The CDR3 is 19 amino acids. V lost 2 bases to trimming and J lost 0 bases; unmatched junction nucleotides: 10. The germline V gene encodes CDR1 MNHEY and CDR2 SVGEGT. For the CDR3, the DNA is TGTGCCAGCAGTTACCCCGGACAGGGGGAATATTATAGCAATCAGCCCCAGCATTTT. Translated, it gives CASSYPGQGEYYSNQPQHF.

The chain employs TRBV29-1 and TRBJ2-3; the D call may be TRBD1 or TRBD2 (5 bases each). Germline V lookup: CDR1 SQVTM, CDR2 ANQGSEA. This CDR3 has 12 amino acids. V lost 7 bases and J lost 4, with 12 bases in between. The CDR3 reads CSANPGPDTQYF. The CDR3 nucleotides are TGCAGCGCGAACCCGGGACCAGATACGCAGTATTTT.

V is TRBV6-5 and J is TRBJ2-5; a weak D match, TRBD1 (6 bases). The CDR3 has 13 residues. Germline-derived CDR1 and CDR2 are MNHEY and SVGAGI. Trimming shortened V by 7 bases and J by 3 bases, and 12 bases separated the two germline ends. The CDR3 is CASTRGGEETQYF. In nucleotides, the CDR3 is TGTGCCAGCACCAGAGGGGGAGAAGAGACCCAGTACTTC.

In this sample, this clonotype turned up a few times. The chain is built from TRBV9 and TRBJ1-1; 8 positions match TRBD1. The CDR3 is 14 amino acids. Losses at the gene ends were 2 bases for V and 3 bases for J; bases not matched to a gene: 3. CDR1 and CDR2 from the germline V gene are SGDLS and YYNGEE. The CDR3, as DNA: TGTGCCAGCAGCGTGGACAGGGCAGACACTGAAGCTTTCTTT. Translated: CASSVDRADTEAFF.

This chain joins TRBV12-3 or TRBV12-4 and TRBJ1-1; D perhaps matches TRBD1 (6 bases). The CDR3 extends over 14 amino acids. Trimming stripped 6 bases from V and 0 bases from J, with 11 bases between. In nucleotides, the CDR3 is TGTGCCAGCAGACAACAGGGATTGAACACTGAAGCTTTCTTT. Encoded protein: CASRQQGLNTEAFF.

The genes are TRBV5-1 and TRBJ2-1; a possible D gene is TRBD1 (6 bases). The CDR3 totals 14 residues. Trimming took off 1 base at V and 6 bases at J, with 11 bases between the two ends. Germline CDR1 SGHRS, CDR2 YFSETQ. The chain's CDR3 is CASSLQGRFNEQFF. CDR3 DNA: TGCGCCAGCAGCTTGCAGGGGCGGTTCAATGAGCAGTTCTTC.

This clonotype was detected only a few times. The chain combines TRBV12-3 or TRBV12-4 with TRBJ1-4; TRBD1 matches 9 bases. The trim removed 6 bases at V and 8 bases at J, leaving 7 bases unmatched. The CDR3 spans 14 residues. CDR3 sequence reads: CASRPTGGREKLFF. The CDR3 DNA reads TGTGCCAGCAGGCCTACAGGGGGCCGGGAAAAACTGTTTTTT.

V usage is TRBV28 and J usage is TRBJ1-5; no clear D. Trimming stripped 3 bases from V and 6 bases from J, with 15 bases between. The V gene's germline CDR1 is MDHEN and CDR2 SYDVKM. The CDR3 extends over 15 amino acids. In DNA, the CDR3 is TGTGCCAGCAGTTTGAGTGACTCTGGCGGTCAGCCCCAGCATTTT. Translating it yields CASSLSDSGGQPQHF.

The genes are TRBV7-2 and TRBJ1-3; D may be TRBD1 (5 bases). Trimming shortened V by 5 bases and J by 8 bases, and 13 bases separated the two germline ends. The CDR3 has 13 amino acids. Looked up from germline, CDR1 is SGHTA and CDR2 is FQGNSA. In DNA, the CDR3 is TGTGCCAGCAGCCCAAGGGAACAGGACACCATATATTTT. This sequence encodes CASSPREQDTIYF.

The genes are TRBV29-1 and TRBJ2-7, with D tentatively TRBD1 or TRBD2 (5 bases each). Looked up from germline, CDR1 is SQVTM and CDR2 is ANQGSEA. V was pared by 3 bases and J by 6 bases, with 15 bases between. This CDR3 comprises 13 residues. The CDR3 here is CSVDPQGEGEQYF. The DNA of the CDR3 is TGCAGCGTTGATCCGCAGGGAGAGGGCGAGCAGTACTTC.

This sequence joins TRBV6-6 and TRBJ1-1; perhaps TRBD1 as D (6 bases). With 2 bases removed from V and 0 bases from J, the gap between germline ends came to 7 bases. This CDR3 spans 14 amino acids. The V gene's germline CDR1 is MNHNY and CDR2 SVGAGI (reference sequence). The CDR3 is CASSYDRMNTEAFF. In DNA form, the CDR3 reads TGTGCCAGCAGTTACGACAGGATGAACACTGAAGCTTTCTTT.

Only a few counts were recorded for this clonotype. The chain combines TRBV6-5 with TRBJ2-7; the match to TRBD1 covers 10 bases. V shed 8 bases and J 6 bases; nucleotides not matched to a gene: 1. CDR1 MNHEY and CDR2 SVGAGI come from the germline V gene. The CDR3 has 11 residues. The CDR3 sequence: CASRDRGEQYF. CDR3 DNA sequence: TGTGCCAGCCGGGACAGGGGCGAGCAGTACTTC.

There are many counts of this clonotype. This chain links TRBV5-6 with TRBJ1-1; perhaps TRBD1 as D (5 bases). Looked up from germline, CDR1 is SGHDT and CDR2 is YYEEEE. Trimming shortened V by 0 bases and J by 6 bases, and 9 bases separated the two germline ends. The CDR3 contains 13 residues. The CDR3 protein is CASSLEQDSEAFF. For the CDR3, the DNA is TGTGCCAGCAGCTTGGAACAGGACTCTGAAGCTTTCTTT.

The chain links TRBV18 to TRBJ2-3, with a possible D match to TRBD1 (5 bases). CDR3 length: 14 residues. Trimming left V 3 bases short and J 5 bases short, with 12 bases between. Germline CDR1 and CDR2: KGHSH and LQKENI. The CDR3 sequence is CASSPARAGDTQYF. CDR3 coding DNA: TGTGCCAGCTCACCTGCCAGGGCCGGAGATACGCAGTATTTT.

This clonotype was recorded a few times. The chain carries TRBV3-1 and TRBJ2-2; 8 nucleotides match TRBD2. J lost 7 bases, V lost 2 bases, and 9 bases had no gene match. Germline V gives CDR1 LGHDT, CDR2 YNNKEL (reference sequence). This CDR3 is built from 16 residues. In DNA, the CDR3 is TGTGCCAGCAGCCAATTTCCGGGACTAGTAGGCGGGGAGCTGTTTTTT. Translating gives CASSQFPGLVGGELFF.

The V and J genes are TRBV7-9 and TRBJ1-2, with a weak D call TRBD1 (5 bases). Germline CDR1 and CDR2: SEHNR and FQNEAQ (reference sequence). V lost 7 bases, J lost 4 bases, and 13 bases lay in between. The CDR3 sequence is 13 residues long. This CDR3 is CASTGRVAYGYTF. The CDR3 DNA is TGTGCCAGCACGGGGCGGGTGGCCTATGGCTACACCTTC. Full variable domain (rest looked up from reference TRBV7-9 and TRBJ1-2): DTGVSQNPRHKITKRGQNVTFRCDPISEHNRLYWYRQTLGQGPEFLTYFQNEAQLEKSRLLSDRFSAERPKGSFSTLEIQRTEQGDSAMYLCASTGRVAYGYTFGSGTRLTVV.

The CDR3 spells CASRSGAETQYF. CDR3 sequence (DNA): TGTGCCAGCAGATCCGGGGCAGAGACCCAGTACTTC. V is TRBV27 and J is TRBJ2-5; tentatively, D is TRBD1 or TRBD2 (5 bases each). Germline values: CDR1 MNHEY, CDR2 SMNVEV (reference sequence). The CDR3 spans 12 residues. With 6 bases removed from V and 4 bases from J, the gap between germline ends came to 9 bases.

This chain uses TRBV9 with TRBJ2-3; D call uncertain. The CDR3 has 13 residues. Germline lookup yields CDR1 SGDLS and CDR2 YYNGEE. Deletions cut 3 bases from V and 2 bases from J, with 7 bases between. The DNA of the CDR3 is TGTGCCAGCAGCGGCCGCGACACAGATACGCAGTATTTT. It encodes CASSGRDTDTQYF.

The chain has TRBV20-1 and TRBJ2-6; no firm D call. This CDR3 has 11 amino acids. Germline values: CDR1 DFQATT, CDR2 SNEGSKA (reference sequence). Trimming removed 5 bases at V and 7 bases at J, with 6 bases between. The CDR3 nucleotides read TGCAGTGCTTTCGGAGCCAACGTCCTGACTTTC. Its protein product is CSAFGANVLTF.

In this sample, this clonotype turned up many times. J is TRBJ2-7 and V is TRBV12-3 or TRBV12-4; tentatively, D is TRBD2 (7 bases). The CDR3 totals 14 residues. Deletions cut 8 bases from V and 6 bases from J, with 20 bases between. In DNA form, the CDR3 reads TGTGCCAGCTGGGGGAGGGGGAAAGATGCCGAGCAGTACTTC. It specifies CASWGRGKDAEQYF.

The gene calls are TRBV12-3 or TRBV12-4 and TRBJ2-1; perhaps TRBD1 as D (6 bases). V was pared by 3 bases and J by 6 bases, with 9 bases between. The length of the CDR3 is 13 residues. The CDR3 bases are TGTGCCAGCAGTTTGCACAGGGCCAATGAGCAGTTCTTC. This gives the protein CASSLHRANEQFF.

In its sample, this clonotype was seen a few times. CDR3 bases: TGTGCCAGCAGTTACTGGACTAGTGGTGAGCAGTTCTTC. Amino acids: CASSYWTSGEQFF. V usage is TRBV6-5 and J usage is TRBJ2-1; 7 nucleotides align to TRBD2. The CDR3 runs to 13 residues. Germline V gives CDR1 MNHEY, CDR2 SVGAGI. The V segment lost 1 base and the J segment 9 bases; nucleotides outside the gene matches: 3.